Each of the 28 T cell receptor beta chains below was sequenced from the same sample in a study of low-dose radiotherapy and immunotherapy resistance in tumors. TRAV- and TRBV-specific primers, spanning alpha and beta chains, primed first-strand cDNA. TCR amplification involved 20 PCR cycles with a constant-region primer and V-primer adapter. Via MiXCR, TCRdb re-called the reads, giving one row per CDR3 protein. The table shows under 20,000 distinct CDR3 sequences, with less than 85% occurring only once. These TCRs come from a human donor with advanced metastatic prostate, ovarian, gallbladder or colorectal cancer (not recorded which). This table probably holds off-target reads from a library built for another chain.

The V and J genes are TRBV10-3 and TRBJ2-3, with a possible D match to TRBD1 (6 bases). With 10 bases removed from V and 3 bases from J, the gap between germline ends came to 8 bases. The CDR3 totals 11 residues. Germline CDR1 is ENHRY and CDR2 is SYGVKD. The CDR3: CATTGTDTQYF. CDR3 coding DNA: TGTGCCACCACAGGGACAGATACGCAGTATTTT.

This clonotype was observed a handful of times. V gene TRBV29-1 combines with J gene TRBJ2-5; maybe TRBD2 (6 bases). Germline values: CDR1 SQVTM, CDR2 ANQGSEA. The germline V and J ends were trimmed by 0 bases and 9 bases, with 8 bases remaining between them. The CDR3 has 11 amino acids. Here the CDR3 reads CSVEEAGPQYF. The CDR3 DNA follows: TGCAGCGTTGAAGAGGCGGGGCCCCAGTACTTC.

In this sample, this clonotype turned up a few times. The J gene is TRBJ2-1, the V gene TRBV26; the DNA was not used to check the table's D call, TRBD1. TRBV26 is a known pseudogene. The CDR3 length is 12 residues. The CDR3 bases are TGTGCCAGCAGGGAGACAGGGGTGAGTCCGTTCTTC. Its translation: CASRETGVSPFF.

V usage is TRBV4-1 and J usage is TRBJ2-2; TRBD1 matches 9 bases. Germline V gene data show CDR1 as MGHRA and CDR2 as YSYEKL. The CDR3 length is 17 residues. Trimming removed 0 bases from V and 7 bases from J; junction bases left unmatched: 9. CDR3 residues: CASSQELPGQGGGELFF. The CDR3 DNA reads TGCGCCAGCAGCCAAGAGCTACCGGGACAGGGAGGCGGGGAGCTGTTTTTT.

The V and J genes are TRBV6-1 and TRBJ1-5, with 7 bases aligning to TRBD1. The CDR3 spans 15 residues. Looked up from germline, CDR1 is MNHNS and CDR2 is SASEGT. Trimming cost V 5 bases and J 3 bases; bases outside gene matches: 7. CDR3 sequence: CASSPRTGTNQPQHF. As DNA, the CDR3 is TGTGCCAGCAGTCCCCGGACAGGAACCAATCAGCCCCAGCATTTT.

As DNA, the CDR3 is TGCAGTGCTAGAGAGGCGAGAGGGTCGAGAGAGGCTTTCTTT. Residues: CSAREARGSREAFF. The chain uses TRBV20-1 and TRBJ1-1, with D unresolved. V shed 0 bases and J shed 11 bases, with 19 bases lying between them. The CDR3 is made up of 14 amino acids. CDR1 DFQATT and CDR2 SNEGSKA come from the germline V gene (reference sequence).

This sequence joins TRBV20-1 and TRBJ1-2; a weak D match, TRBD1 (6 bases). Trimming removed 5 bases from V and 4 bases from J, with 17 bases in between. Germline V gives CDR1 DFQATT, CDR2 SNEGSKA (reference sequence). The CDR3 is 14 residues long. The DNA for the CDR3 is TGCAGTGCTCCCCAGACACAGGGTGTCTATGGCTACACCTTC. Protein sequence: CSAPQTQGVYGYTF.

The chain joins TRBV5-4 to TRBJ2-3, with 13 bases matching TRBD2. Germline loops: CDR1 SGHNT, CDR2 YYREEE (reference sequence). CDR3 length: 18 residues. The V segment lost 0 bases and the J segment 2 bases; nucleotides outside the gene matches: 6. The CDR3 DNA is TGTGCCAGCAGCTTGGGTAGCGGGACTAGCGGGACCACAGATACGCAGTATTTT. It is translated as CASSLGSGTSGTTDTQYF.

The CDR3 loop reads CSARGTAGNEQFF. CDR3 DNA: TGCAGTGCTAGAGGAACGGCGGGGAATGAGCAGTTCTTC. The chain couples TRBV20-1 to TRBJ2-1, with a possible D match to TRBD2 (6 bases). CDR3 length: 13 amino acids. From germline, CDR1 is DFQATT and CDR2 SNEGSKA (reference sequence). V was clipped by 1 base and J by 7 bases, with 11 bases between them.

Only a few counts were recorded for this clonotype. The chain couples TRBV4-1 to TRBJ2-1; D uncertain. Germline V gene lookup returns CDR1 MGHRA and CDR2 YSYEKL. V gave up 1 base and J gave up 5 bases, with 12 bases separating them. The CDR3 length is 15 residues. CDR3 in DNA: TGCGCCAGCAGCCAAGGATTTGTATCCCACAATGAGCAGTTCTTC. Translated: CASSQGFVSHNEQFF.

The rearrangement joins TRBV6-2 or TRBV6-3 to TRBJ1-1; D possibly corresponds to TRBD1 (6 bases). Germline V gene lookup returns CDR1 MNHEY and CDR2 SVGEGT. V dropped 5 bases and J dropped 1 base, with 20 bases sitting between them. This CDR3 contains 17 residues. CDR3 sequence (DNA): TGTGCCAGCAGTGATTCGGGGGGGCGTAGAGGGAACACTGAAGCTTTCTTT. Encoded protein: CASSDSGGRRGNTEAFF.

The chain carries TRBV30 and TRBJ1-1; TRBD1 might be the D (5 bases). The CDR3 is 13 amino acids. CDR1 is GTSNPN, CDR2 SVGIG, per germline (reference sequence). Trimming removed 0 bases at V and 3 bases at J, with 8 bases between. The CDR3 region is CAWSVRGDTEAFF. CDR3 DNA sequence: TGTGCCTGGAGTGTGAGGGGCGACACTGAAGCTTTCTTT. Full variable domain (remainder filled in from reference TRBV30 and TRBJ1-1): SQTIHQWPATLVQPVGSPLSLECTVEGTSNPNLYWYRQAAGRGLQLLFYSVGIGQISSEVPQNLSASRPQDRQFILSSKKLLLSDSGFYLCAWSVRGDTEAFFGQGTRLTVV.

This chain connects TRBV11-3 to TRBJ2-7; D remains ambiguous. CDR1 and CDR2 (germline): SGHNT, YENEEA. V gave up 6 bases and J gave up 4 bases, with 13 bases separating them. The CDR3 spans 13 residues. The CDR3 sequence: CASSGRRLYEQYF. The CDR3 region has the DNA TGTGCCAGCAGTGGGCGTCGCCTTTACGAGCAGTACTTC. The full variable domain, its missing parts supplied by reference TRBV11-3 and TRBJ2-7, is EAGVVQSPRYKIIEKKQPVAFWCNPISGHNTLYWYLQNLGQGPELLIRYENEEAVDDSQLPKDRFSAERLKGVDSTLKIQPAELGDSAVYLCASSGRRLYEQYFGPGTRLTVT.

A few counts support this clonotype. The CDR3 loop reads CASRREGPNTGELFF. The CDR3 region has the DNA TGTGCCAGCAGGCGGGAGGGCCCGAACACCGGGGAGCTGTTTTTT. The chain joins TRBV7-2 to TRBJ2-2, with TRBD2 identical over 9 bases. J was trimmed by 0 bases and V by 6 bases; bases with no gene match: 2. Germline-derived CDR1 and CDR2 are SGHTA and FQGNSA. The CDR3 is 15 amino acids.

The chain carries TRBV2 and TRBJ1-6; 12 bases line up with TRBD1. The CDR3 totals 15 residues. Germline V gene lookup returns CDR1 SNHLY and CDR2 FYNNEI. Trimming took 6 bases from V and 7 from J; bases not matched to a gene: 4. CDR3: CASRAGQGANSPLHF. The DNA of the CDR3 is TGTGCCAGCAGAGCGGGACAGGGGGCGAATTCACCCCTCCACTTT. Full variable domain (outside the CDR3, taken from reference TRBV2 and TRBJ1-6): EPEVTQTPSHQVTQMGQEVILRCVPISNHLYFYWYRQILGQKVEFLVSFYNNEISEKSEIFDDQFSVERPDGSNFTLKIRSTKLEDSAMYFCASRAGQGANSPLHFGNGTRLTVT.

CDR3 DNA sequence: TGCGCCAGCAGCTTGGTGGCAGGGAGTAGGAGCACAGATACGCAGTATTTT. It is translated as CASSLVAGSRSTDTQYF. This sequence joins TRBV5-1 and TRBJ2-3; possibly TRBD1 or TRBD2 for D (5 bases each). V lost 0 bases to trimming and J lost 0 bases, with 14 bases between them. Germline V gene sequence: CDR1 SGHRS, CDR2 YFSETQ. This CDR3 has 17 residues.

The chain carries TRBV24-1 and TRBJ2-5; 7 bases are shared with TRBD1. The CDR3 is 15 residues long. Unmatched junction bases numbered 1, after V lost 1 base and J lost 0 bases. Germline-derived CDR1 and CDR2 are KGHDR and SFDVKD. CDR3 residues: CATSDFGTDQETQYF. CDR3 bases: TGTGCCACCAGTGATTTTGGGACAGACCAAGAGACCCAGTACTTC.

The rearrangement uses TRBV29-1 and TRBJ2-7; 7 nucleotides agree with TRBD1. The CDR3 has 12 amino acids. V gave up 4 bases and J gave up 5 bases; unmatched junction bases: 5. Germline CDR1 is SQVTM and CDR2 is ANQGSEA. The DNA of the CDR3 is TGCAGCGTTGCCGTTCAGGGGGACGAGCAGTACTTC. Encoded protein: CSVAVQGDEQYF.

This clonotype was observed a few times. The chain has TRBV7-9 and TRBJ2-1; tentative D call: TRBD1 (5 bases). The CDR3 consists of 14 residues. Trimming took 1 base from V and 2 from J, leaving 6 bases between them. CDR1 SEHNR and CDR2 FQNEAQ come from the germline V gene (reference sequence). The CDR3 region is CASSLGGTYNEQFF. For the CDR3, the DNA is TGTGCCAGCAGCTTAGGGGGCACCTACAATGAGCAGTTCTTC.

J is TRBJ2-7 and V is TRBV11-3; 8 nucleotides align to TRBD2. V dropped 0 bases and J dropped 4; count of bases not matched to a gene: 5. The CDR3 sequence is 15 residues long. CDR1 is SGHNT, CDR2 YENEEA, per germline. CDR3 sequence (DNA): TGTGCCAGCAGCTTAGAAGCGGGAGCGCGTTACGAGCAGTACTTC. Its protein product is CASSLEAGARYEQYF.

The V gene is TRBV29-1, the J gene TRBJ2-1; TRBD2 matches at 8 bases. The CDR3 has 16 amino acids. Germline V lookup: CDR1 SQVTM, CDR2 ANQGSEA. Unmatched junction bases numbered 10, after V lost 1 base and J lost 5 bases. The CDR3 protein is CSVEGWGRLANNEQFF. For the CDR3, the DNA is TGCAGCGTTGAAGGATGGGGGCGACTAGCGAACAATGAGCAGTTCTTC.

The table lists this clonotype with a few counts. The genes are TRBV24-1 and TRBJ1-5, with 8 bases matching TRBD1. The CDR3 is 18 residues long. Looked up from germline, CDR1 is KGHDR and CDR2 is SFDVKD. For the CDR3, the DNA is TGTGTCCACCAGACTCGGGACAGGAGGGCCCCGAGCAATCAGCCCCAGCATTTT. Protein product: CVHQTRDRRAPSNQPQHF.

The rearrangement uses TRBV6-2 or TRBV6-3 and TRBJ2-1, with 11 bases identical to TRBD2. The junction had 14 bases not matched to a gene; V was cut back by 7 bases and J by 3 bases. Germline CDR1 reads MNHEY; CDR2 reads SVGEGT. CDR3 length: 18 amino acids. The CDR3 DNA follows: TGTGCCAGCACCGGGACTAGCGGCCGCCCGATAGTCTACAATGAGCAGTTCTTC. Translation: CASTGTSGRPIVYNEQFF.

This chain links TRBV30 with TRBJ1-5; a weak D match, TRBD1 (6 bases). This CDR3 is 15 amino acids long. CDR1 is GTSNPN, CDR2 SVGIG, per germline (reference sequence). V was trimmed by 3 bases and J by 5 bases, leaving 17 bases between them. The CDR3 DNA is TGTGCCTGGAGCCAGGGGCCGACGCAGGATCAGCCCCAGCATTTT. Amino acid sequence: CAWSQGPTQDQPQHF.

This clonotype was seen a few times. The CDR3 loop reads CASSFGHPRNTQYF. The CDR3 DNA reads as TGTGCCAGCAGCTTTGGCCATCCCAGGAATACGCAGTATTTT. This chain joins TRBV5-6 and TRBJ2-3; D is unresolved. V was clipped by 2 bases and J by 7 bases, with 14 bases between them. The CDR3 totals 14 residues. Per the germline V gene, CDR1 is SGHDT and CDR2 is YYEEEE.

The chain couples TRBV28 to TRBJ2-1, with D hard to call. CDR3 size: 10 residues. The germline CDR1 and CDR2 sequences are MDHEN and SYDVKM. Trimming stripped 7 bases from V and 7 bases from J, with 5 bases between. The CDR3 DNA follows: TGTGCCAGCATGGGTAATGAGCAGTTCTTC. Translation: CASMGNEQFF.

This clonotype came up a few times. DNA of the CDR3: TGTGCCAGCAGCCAAGATTTGTGGCAGCCCCAGCATTTT. Translating it yields CASSQDLWQPQHF. The chain links TRBV14 to TRBJ1-5; D is ambiguous. The CDR3 totals 13 residues. CDR1 SGHDN and CDR2 FVKESK come from the germline V gene. Trimming stripped 0 bases from V and 7 bases from J, with 7 bases between.

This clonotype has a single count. CDR3 sequence (DNA): TGTGCCAGCAGCGTAGCTCCAGCTGCCTACGAGCAGTACTTC. It encodes CASSVAPAAYEQYF. The V and J genes are TRBV9 and TRBJ2-7; no clear D gene. The CDR3 has 14 amino acids. The germline gives CDR1 SGDLS, CDR2 YYNGEE. Trimming pared 0 bases from V and 2 bases from J, leaving 9 bases between.